This TCR beta chain emerged from a study of early T cells in non-severe SARS-CoV-2 infection. CDR3 size: 15 residues. V was clipped by 8 bases and J by 7 bases; unmatched bases: 9. Germline V gene lookup returns CDR1 MDHEN and CDR2 SYDVKM. In TCRdb, the 5' RACE reads were re-called with MiXCR into one record per CDR3 protein. The sample consists of roughly 30,000 distinct CDR3 sequences, roughly 5.7% of them appearing once. This clonotype was seen at least ten times. V is TRBV28 and J is TRBJ2-2; 11 nucleotides line up with TRBD1. Sequencing was carried out using whole blood. The sequence derives from an adult who was a healthcare worker with PCR-confirmed SARS-CoV-2 infection or an uninfected control (not recorded which). The CDR3 loop is CASETGTGGLGELFF. CDR3 nucleotide sequence: TGTGCCAGCGAGACCGGGACAGGGGGTCTCGGGGAGCTGTTTTTT.